The clone carrying this T cell receptor beta chain showed up many times. TCRdb reprocessed the RACE reads via MiXCR and lists one record per CDR3 protein. The table records 110,000 to 150,000 distinct CDR3 sequences, about 11% of them present only once. The data originate from a study of human T cells and chemical hapten exposure. J lost 6 bases, V lost 5 bases, and 5 bases had no gene match. The V gene's germline CDR1 is DFQATT and CDR2 SNEGSKA (reference sequence). The CDR3 has 13 amino acids. Documented time point: patch test 2, 6 weeks after DPC sensitization. Documented treatment: therapeutic diphenylcyclopropenone sensitization with weekly scalp DPC.

This TCR derives from a woman aged 50 to 60 with alopecia areata. Some clones in this sample may be carry-over from other donors' samples. V and J are TRBV20-1 and TRBJ2-3, with 10 bases matching TRBD2. The specimen was whole blood, collected in connection with sensitization to the hapten diphenylcyclopropenone (DPC). CDR3 coding DNA: TGCAGTGCTGGTAGCGGGAGGACGGATACGCAGTATTTT. Its protein product is CSAGSGRTDTQYF.